The sample holds a few counts of the clone carrying this T cell receptor (beta chain). The antigen is not known. The data were obtained in a study of identical twins. Study-wide findings and caveats: Abundant beta clonotypes from cord blood bore fewer insertions; memory repertoires lacked this pattern. The study based its conclusions on cross-sectional statistical analysis and did not follow the same donors.

TCRdb redid the calling of the 5' RACE reads with MiXCR, one entry per CDR3 protein. The sample yields 500,000 to 550,000 distinct CDR3 sequences, 20% to 25% seen once. V was cut by 3 bases and J by 4 bases, with 9 bases left in between. CDR1 and CDR2 from the germline V gene are SGHAT and FQNNGV. CDR3 size: 13 residues. The same data also went into a second study, on yellow fever vaccine responses in identical twins.

The chain carries TRBV11-2 and TRBJ2-5; D remains unclear. The clonotype was recovered from a woman in her late teens or twenties in good health. Sequencing was done on a sample of CD4+ T cells sorted from blood. As DNA, the CDR3 is TGTGCCAGCAGCTTGAGGAGAGGAGAGACCCAGTACTTC. This gives the protein CASSLRRGETQYF.